One T cell receptor beta chain is described in this entry. Antigen unknown. This specimen comes from a study of early T cells in non-severe SARS-CoV-2 infection. At the level of the study: Unpaired chains resulted from sequencing bulk RNA of unsorted whole blood. Study-wide results and caveats: Reliance on VDJdb matching favored anti-spike CD8 responses; private and CD4 specificities were missed.

Individual cDNA molecules carried attached unique molecular identifiers. TCRdb reprocessed the 5' RACE reads with MiXCR, giving one entry per CDR3 protein. This table holds about 80,000 distinct CDR3 sequences, 12% found once. V was cut by 6 bases and J by 5 bases, with 17 bases left in between. CDR1 and CDR2 (germline): SGHAT, FQNNGV. CDR3 size: 14 residues. This receptor was taken from an adult who was a healthcare worker with PCR-confirmed SARS-CoV-2 infection or an uninfected control (not recorded which). This chain links TRBV11-2 with TRBJ2-7, with D possibly called TRBD1 or TRBD2 (5 bases each). Sequences were obtained from whole blood. Here the CDR3 reads CASRGTVGVHEQYF. CDR3 coding DNA: TGTGCCAGCAGGGGGACGGTCGGGGTCCACGAGCAGTACTTC. Looking up the rest from reference TRBV11-2 and TRBJ2-7 gives the full variable domain: EAGVAQSPRYKIIEKRQSVAFWCNPISGHATLYWYQQILGQGPKLLIQFQNNGVVDDSQLPKDRFSAERLKGVDSTLKIQPAKLEDSAVYLCASRGTVGVHEQYFGPGTRLTVT.